The rows below give T cell receptor beta chains drawn from one sample of a study of T cells after yellow fever vaccination. TCRdb re-analysed the 5' RACE reads in MiXCR, keeping a single row per CDR3 protein. The sample yields around 63,000 distinct CDR3 sequences, 6% to 7.5% seen once. Specimen: CD8+ T cells sorted from PBMCs, collected 15 days after the yellow fever booster vaccination. The receptors originated from a man aged 30 to 45 who received the YFV17D yellow fever vaccine. The CDR3 runs from the conserved cysteine through the conserved F or W. The order of the fields is clone size, V gene, J gene, CDR3 protein. Only some rows state a clone size, as once, few, many or a class for expanded clones.

few,TRBV5-5,TRBJ1-2,CASRPTGGPAIVGYTF
many,TRBV7-8,TRBJ2-3,CASRGGLAASTDTQYF
many,TRBV3-1,TRBJ2-7,CASSIQGDEQYF
many,TRBV11-2,TRBJ2-2,CASSLDHPSGPVNTGELFF
many,TRBV7-6,TRBJ2-1,CASSLAASGGTYNEQFF
few,TRBV2,TRBJ2-2,CATSKGELFF
many,TRBV29-1,TRBJ2-3,CSVDGFRETTDTQYF
many,TRBV6-5,TRBJ2-2,CASSYLGGNTGELFF
many,TRBV12-3/TRBV12-4,TRBJ2-1,CASSFIKNEQFF
many,TRBV15,TRBJ2-2,CATSRDSGWPTGELFF
NA,TRBV14,TRBJ2-3,CASSQDLDSYSTDTQYF
many,TRBV27,TRBJ2-7,CASSFGLAGGREQYF
many,TRBV7-6,TRBJ2-7,CASSLATGASYEQYF
many,TRBV20-1,TRBJ1-5,CSASSRRDSLNQPQHF
many,TRBV12-3/TRBV12-4,TRBJ2-5,CASSYTGGETQYF
many,TRBV10-1,TRBJ2-7,CASSRTMGSREQYF
many,TRBV6-1,TRBJ2-1,CATLAGGSYNEQFF
many,TRBV29-1,TRBJ2-7,CSARQDYEQYF
many,TRBV10-2,TRBJ1-5,CASSESKGARNQPQHF
many,TRBV7-9,TRBJ1-2,CASSLDGIPNYGYTF
few,TRBV24-1,TRBJ2-1,CATSDPMGLTNNEQFF
many,TRBV4-2,TRBJ2-7,CASSKYEQYF